The sequence of this T cell receptor beta chain was determined in a study of OX40 agonist ivuxolimab in advanced cancers. The wider study: It was permissible to have had prior anti-PD-1, anti-PD-L1 or anti-CTLA-4 therapy, and 40% had some. Partial responses were seen in three patients, one with hepatocellular carcinoma and two with cutaneous melanoma.

The trim removed 5 bases at V and 7 bases at J, leaving 13 bases unmatched. Germline V gives CDR1 SGHAT, CDR2 FQNNGV. The CDR3 is made up of 15 amino acids. The table came from immunoSEQ multiplex PCR; TCRdb's copy has only in-frame clones and leaves some out. The profile shows some 10,000 clones, about 88% of them singletons. This receptor was obtained from an adult with an advanced solid tumor such as melanoma, head and neck, liver or kidney cancer. The source was CD4+ or CD8+ T cells sorted from blood, collected in a trial of the OX40 agonist ivuxolimab. The chain employs TRBV11-2 and TRBJ2-5; 7 positions match TRBD1. CDR3: CASSPPGTGERTQYF. DNA for the CDR3: TGTGCCAGCAGCCCTCCCGGAACAGGGGAGAGGACCCAGTACTTC.